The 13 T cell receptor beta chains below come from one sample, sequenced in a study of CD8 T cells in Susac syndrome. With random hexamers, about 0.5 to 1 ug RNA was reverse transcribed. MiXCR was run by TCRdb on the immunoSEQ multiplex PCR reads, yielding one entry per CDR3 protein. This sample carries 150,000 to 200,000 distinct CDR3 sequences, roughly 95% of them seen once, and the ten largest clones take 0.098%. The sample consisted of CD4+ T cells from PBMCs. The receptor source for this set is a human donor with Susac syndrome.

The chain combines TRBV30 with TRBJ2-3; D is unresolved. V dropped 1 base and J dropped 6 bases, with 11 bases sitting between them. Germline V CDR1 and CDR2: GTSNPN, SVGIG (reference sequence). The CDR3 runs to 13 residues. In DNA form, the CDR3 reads TGTGCCTGGAGTGAAGATCGACACGATACGCAGTATTTT. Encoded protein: CAWSEDRHDTQYF.

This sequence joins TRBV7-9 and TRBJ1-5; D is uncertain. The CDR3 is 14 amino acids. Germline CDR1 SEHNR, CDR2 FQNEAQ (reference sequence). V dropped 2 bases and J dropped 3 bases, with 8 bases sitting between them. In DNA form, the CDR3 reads TGTGCCAGCAGCTTAAGCACCCACAATCAGCCCCAGCATTTT. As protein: CASSLSTHNQPQHF.

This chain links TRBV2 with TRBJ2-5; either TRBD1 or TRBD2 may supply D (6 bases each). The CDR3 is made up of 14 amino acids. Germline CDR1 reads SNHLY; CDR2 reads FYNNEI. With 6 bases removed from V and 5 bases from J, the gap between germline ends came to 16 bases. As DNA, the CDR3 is TGTGCCAGCAGCGGTGTCGGGGGCGGGGAGACCCAGTACTTC. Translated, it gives CASSGVGGGETQYF.

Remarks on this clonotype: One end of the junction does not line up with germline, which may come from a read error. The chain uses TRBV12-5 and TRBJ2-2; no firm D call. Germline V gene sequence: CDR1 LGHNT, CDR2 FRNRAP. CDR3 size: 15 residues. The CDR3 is CASGFSGANPGELFF. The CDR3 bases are TGTGCTAGTGGTTTTTCCGGCGCGAACCCCGGGGAGCTGTTTTTT.

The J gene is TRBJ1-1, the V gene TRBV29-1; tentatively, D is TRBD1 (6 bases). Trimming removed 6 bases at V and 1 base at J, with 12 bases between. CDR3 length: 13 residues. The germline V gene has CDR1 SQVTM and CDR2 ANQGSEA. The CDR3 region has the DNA TGCAGCGTCTTGACAGGAGGGAACACTGAAGCTTTCTTT. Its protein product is CSVLTGGNTEAFF. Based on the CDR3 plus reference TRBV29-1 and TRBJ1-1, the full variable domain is SAVISQKPSRDICQRGTSLTIQCQVDSQVTMMFWYRQQPGQSLTLIATANQGSEATYESGFVIDKFPISRPNLTFSTLTVSNMSPEDSSIYLCSVLTGGNTEAFFGQGTRLTVV.

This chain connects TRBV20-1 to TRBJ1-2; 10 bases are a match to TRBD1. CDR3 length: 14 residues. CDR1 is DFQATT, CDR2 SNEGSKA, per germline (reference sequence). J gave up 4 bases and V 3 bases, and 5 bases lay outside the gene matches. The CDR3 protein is CSARGDRGSYGYTF. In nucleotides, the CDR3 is TGCAGTGCTAGGGGGGACAGGGGATCCTATGGCTACACCTTC.

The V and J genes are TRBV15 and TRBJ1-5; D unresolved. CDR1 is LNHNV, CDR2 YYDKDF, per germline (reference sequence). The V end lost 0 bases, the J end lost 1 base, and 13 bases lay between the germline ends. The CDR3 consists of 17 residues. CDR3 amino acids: CATSREQVRASNQPQHF. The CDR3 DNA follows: TGTGCCACCAGCAGAGAACAAGTGAGGGCCAGCAATCAGCCCCAGCATTTT.

This CDR3 reads CASSPIRGLQETQYF. DNA for the CDR3: TGTGCCAGCAGCCCTATAAGGGGACTCCAAGAGACCCAGTACTTC. The V and J genes are TRBV3-1 and TRBJ2-5; TRBD2 might be the D (6 bases). CDR1 is LGHDT, CDR2 YNNKEL, per germline (reference sequence). CDR3 length: 15 residues. The V and J ends lost 4 bases and 1 base respectively, with 13 bases between them.

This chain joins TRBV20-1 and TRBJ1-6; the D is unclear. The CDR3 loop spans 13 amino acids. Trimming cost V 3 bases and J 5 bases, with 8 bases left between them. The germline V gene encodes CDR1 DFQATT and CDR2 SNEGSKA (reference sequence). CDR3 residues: CSASGRDNSPLHF. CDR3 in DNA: TGCAGTGCTAGCGGACGAGATAATTCACCCCTCCACTTT.

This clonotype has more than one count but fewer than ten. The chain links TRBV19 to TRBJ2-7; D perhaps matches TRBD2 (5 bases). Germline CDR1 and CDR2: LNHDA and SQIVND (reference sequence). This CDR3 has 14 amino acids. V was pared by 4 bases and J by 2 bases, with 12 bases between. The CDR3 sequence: CASSSSGRAYEQYF. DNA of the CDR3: TGTGCCAGTAGTAGTTCTGGGAGAGCCTACGAGCAGTACTTC.

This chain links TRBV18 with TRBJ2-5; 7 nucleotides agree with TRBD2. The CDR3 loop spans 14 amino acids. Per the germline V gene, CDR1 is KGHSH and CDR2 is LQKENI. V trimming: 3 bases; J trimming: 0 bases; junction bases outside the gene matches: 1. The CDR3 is CASSPGLYQETQYF. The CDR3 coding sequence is TGTGCCAGCTCACCGGGACTATACCAAGAGACCCAGTACTTC. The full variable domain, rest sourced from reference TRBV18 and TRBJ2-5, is NAGVMQNPRHLVRRRGQEARLRCSPMKGHSHVYWYRQLPEEGLKFMVYLQKENIIDESGMPKERFSAEFPKEGPSILRIQQVVRGDSAAYFCASSPGLYQETQYFGPGTRLLVL.

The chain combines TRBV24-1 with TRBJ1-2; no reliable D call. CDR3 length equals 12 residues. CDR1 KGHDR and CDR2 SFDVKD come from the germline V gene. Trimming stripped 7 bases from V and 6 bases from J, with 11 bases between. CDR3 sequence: CATSSQENGYTF. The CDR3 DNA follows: TGTGCCACCAGCAGTCAGGAGAATGGCTACACCTTC.

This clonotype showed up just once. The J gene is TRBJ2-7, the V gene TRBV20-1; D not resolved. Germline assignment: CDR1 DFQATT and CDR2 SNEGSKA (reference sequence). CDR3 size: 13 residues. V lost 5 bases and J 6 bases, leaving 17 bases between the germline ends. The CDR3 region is CSAPSAHSAEQYF. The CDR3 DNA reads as TGCAGTGCTCCCAGTGCTCACTCGGCCGAGCAGTACTTC.